A single sample is the source of the 5 T cell receptor beta chains below, sequenced in a study of Ad26.COV2.S vaccination and SARS-CoV-2 variants. Data came from immunoSEQ multiplex PCR; TCRdb stores just in-frame clones and leaves some out. The data show about 350,000 clones, 92% seen once. The sequencing here drew on peripheral blood, taken after recovery from COVID-19. These TCRs come from a human donor who had recovered from COVID-19.

The chain uses TRBV28 and TRBJ1-1, with D uncertain. Deletions cut 6 bases from V and 0 bases from J, with 2 bases between. The V gene's germline CDR1 is MDHEN and CDR2 SYDVKM. The CDR3 length is 11 residues. The DNA for the CDR3 is TGTGCCAGCAGGCTGAACACTGAAGCTTTCTTT. Translating gives CASRLNTEAFF.

The chain carries TRBV9 and TRBJ2-2; D is undetermined. Germline V gene lookup returns CDR1 SGDLS and CDR2 YYNGEE. V lost 0 bases and J lost 6, with 6 bases in between. The CDR3 contains 13 residues. CDR3 loop: CASSVGVAGELFF. CDR3 nucleotides: TGTGCCAGCAGCGTAGGGGTTGCCGGGGAGCTGTTTTTT.

V usage is TRBV12-3 or TRBV12-4 and J usage is TRBJ1-1; D is ambiguous. The CDR3 covers 11 residues. V dropped 1 base and J dropped 7 bases, with 4 bases sitting between them. This CDR3 reads CASSLEVEAFF. As DNA, the CDR3 is TGTGCCAGCAGTTTAGAGGTTGAAGCTTTCTTT.

The gene calls are TRBV6-1 and TRBJ2-2, with D perhaps matching TRBD1 (5 bases). Germline-derived CDR1 and CDR2 are MNHNS and SASEGT. The CDR3 is 14 amino acids. Trimming removed 6 bases at V and 2 bases at J, with 10 bases between. The CDR3 coding sequence is TGTGCCAGCAGGCCCCAGGGCAACACCGGGGAGCTGTTTTTT. Residues: CASRPQGNTGELFF.

The rearrangement joins TRBV9 to TRBJ2-3; 7 bases fit TRBD2. Trimming removed 4 bases from V and 3 bases from J; junction bases left unmatched: 8. Germline loops: CDR1 SGDLS, CDR2 YYNGEE. The CDR3 loop spans 15 amino acids. Here the CDR3 reads CASSKSPGLTDTQYF. The DNA for the CDR3 is TGTGCCAGCAGCAAATCTCCGGGACTAACAGATACGCAGTATTTT.